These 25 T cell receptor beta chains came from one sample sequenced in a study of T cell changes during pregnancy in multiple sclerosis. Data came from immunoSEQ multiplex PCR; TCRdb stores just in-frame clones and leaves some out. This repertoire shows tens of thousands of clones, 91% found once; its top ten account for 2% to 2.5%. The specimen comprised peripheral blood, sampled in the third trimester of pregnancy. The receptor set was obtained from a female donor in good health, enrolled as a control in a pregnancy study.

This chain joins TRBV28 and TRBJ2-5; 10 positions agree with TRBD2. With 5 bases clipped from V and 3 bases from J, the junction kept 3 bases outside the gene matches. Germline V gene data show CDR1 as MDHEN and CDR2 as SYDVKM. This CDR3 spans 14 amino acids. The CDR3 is CASSTLAGEETQYF. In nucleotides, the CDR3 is TGTGCCAGCAGTACTCTAGCGGGGGAAGAGACCCAGTACTTC.

The CDR3 sequence: CASSLARGVYGYTF. The CDR3 DNA follows: TGTGCCAGCAGCTTGGCCAGGGGGGTCTATGGCTACACCTTC. The chain links TRBV5-6 to TRBJ1-2; 7 bases line up with TRBD1. Losses at the gene ends were 0 bases for V and 4 bases for J; bases not matched to a gene: 3. Germline V gene data show CDR1 as SGHDT and CDR2 as YYEEEE. This CDR3 is 14 amino acids long.

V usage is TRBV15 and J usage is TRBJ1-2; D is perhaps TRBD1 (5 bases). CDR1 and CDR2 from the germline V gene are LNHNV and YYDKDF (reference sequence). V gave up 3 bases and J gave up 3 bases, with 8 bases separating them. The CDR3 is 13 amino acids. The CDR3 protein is CATSSPGDYGYTF. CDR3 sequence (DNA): TGTGCCACCAGCAGCCCGGGGGACTATGGCTACACCTTC.

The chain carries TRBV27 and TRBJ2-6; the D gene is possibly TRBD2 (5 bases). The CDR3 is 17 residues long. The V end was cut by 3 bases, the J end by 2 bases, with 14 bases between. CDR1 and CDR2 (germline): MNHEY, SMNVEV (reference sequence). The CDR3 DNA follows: TGTGCCAGCAGTTTGATGGCTCGGAGGCCTGGGGCCAACGTCCTGACTTTC. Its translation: CASSLMARRPGANVLTF.

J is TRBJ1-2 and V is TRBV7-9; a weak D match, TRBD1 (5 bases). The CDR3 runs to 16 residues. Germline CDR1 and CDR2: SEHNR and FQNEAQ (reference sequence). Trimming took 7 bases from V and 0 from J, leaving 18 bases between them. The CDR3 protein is CASITEPGGANYGYTF. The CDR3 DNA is TGTGCCAGCATCACCGAACCCGGGGGAGCTAACTATGGCTACACCTTC.

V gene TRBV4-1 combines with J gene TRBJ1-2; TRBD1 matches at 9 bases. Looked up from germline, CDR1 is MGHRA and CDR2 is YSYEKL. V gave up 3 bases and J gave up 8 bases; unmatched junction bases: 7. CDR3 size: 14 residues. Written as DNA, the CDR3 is TGCGCCAGCAGCCATACAGGGGGCGCGGGAGGCTACACCTTC. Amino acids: CASSHTGGAGGYTF.

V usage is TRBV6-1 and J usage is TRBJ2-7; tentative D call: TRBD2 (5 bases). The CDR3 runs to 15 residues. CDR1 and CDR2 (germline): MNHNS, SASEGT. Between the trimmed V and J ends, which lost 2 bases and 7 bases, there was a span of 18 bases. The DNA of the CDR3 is TGTGCCAGCAGTGAAAGCCTAGCCCCCTCACGTGAGCAGTACTTC. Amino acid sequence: CASSESLAPSREQYF.

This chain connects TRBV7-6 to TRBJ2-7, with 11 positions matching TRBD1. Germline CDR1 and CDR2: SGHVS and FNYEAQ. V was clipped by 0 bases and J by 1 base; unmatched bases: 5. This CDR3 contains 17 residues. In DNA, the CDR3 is TGTGCCAGCAGCTTAGCGGGACAGGGGGTACCTTCCTACGAGCAGTACTTC. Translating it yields CASSLAGQGVPSYEQYF.

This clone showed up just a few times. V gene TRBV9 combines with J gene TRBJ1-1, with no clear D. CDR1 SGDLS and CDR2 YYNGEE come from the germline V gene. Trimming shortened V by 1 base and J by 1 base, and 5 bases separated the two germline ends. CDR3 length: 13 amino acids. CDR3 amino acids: CASSVTANTEAFF. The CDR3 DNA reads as TGTGCCAGCAGCGTAACAGCGAACACTGAAGCTTTCTTT.

CDR3 sequence reads: CASSLRDRTYEQYF. The CDR3 nucleotides are TGTGCCAGCAGCTTGAGGGACAGAACCTACGAGCAGTACTTC. The rearrangement uses TRBV5-5 and TRBJ2-7; TRBD1 matches at 7 bases. Germline CDR1 reads SGHKS; CDR2 reads YYEKEE (reference sequence). This CDR3 comprises 14 residues. V shed 1 base, J shed 2 bases, and the junction held 3 bases outside the gene matches.

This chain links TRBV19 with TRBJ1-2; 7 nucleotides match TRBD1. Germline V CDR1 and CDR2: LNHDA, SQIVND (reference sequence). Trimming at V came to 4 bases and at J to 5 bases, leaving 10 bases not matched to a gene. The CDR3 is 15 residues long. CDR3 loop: CASSTQTGPSYGYTF. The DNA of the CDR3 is TGTGCCAGTAGTACCCAGACAGGGCCTTCGTATGGCTACACCTTC.

Here the CDR3 DNA reads TGTGCCAGCAGAGCGAGACAGGGCCTCTATGGCTACACCTTC. As protein: CASRARQGLYGYTF. The chain carries TRBV6-1 and TRBJ1-2; 7 bases map to TRBD1. This CDR3 has 14 amino acids. Germline assignment: CDR1 MNHNS and CDR2 SASEGT. V shed 6 bases, J shed 4 bases, and the junction held 8 bases outside the gene matches.

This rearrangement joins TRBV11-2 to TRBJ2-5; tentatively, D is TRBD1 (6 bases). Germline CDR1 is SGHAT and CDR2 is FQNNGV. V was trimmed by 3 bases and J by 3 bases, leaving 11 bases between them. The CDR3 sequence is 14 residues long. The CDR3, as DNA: TGTGCCAGCAGCTTCCTCGGGACAAAAGAGACCCAGTACTTC. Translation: CASSFLGTKETQYF.

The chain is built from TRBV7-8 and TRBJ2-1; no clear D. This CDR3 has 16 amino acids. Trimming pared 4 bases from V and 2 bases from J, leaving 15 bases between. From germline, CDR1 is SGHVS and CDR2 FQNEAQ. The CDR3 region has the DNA TGTGCCAGCAGCTCCCGCGGAAGAGGCACCTACAATGAGCAGTTCTTC. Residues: CASSSRGRGTYNEQFF. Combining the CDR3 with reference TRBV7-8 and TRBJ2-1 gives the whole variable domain GAGVSQSPRYKVAKRGQDVALRCDPISGHVSLFWYQQALGQGPEFLTYFQNEAQLDKSGLPSDRFFAERPEGSVSTLKIQRTQQEDSAVYLCASSSRGRGTYNEQFFGPGTRLTVL.

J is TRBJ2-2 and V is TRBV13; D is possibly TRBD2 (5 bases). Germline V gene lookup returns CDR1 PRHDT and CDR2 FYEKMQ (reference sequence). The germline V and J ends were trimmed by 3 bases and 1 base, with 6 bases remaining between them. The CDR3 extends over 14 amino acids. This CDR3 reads CASSFGKNTGELFF. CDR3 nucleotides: TGTGCCAGCAGCTTCGGGAAGAACACCGGGGAGCTGTTTTTT.

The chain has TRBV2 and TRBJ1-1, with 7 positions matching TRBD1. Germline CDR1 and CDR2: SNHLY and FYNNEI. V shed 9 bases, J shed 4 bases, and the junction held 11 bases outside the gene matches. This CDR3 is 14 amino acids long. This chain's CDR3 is CARRQGAISTEAFF. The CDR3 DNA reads TGTGCCAGACGACAGGGTGCGATAAGCACTGAAGCTTTCTTT.

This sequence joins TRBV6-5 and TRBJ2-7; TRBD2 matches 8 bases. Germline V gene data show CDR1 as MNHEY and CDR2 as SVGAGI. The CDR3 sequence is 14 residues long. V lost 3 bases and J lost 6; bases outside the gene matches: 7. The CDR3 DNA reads TGTGCCAGCAGTTATGAGCGGGGGATCCGCGAGCAGTACTTC. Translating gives CASSYERGIREQYF.

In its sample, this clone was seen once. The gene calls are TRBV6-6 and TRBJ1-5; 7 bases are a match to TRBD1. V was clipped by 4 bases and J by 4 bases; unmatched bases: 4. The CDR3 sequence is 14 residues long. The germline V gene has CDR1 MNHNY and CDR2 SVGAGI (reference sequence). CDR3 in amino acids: CASSWRGLNQPQHF. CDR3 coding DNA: TGTGCCAGCAGTTGGAGGGGGCTAAATCAGCCCCAGCATTTT.

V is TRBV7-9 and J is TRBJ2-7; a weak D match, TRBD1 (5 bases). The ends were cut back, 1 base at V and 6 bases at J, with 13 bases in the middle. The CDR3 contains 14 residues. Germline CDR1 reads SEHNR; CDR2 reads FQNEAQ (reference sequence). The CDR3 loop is CASSLDRQAGEQYF. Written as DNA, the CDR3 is TGTGCCAGCAGCTTAGACAGGCAAGCAGGCGAGCAGTACTTC. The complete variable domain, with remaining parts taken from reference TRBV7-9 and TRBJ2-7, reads DTGVSQNPRHKITKRGQNVTFRCDPISEHNRLYWYRQTLGQGPEFLTYFQNEAQLEKSRLLSDRFSAERPKGSFSTLEIQRTEQGDSAMYLCASSLDRQAGEQYFGPGTRLTVT.

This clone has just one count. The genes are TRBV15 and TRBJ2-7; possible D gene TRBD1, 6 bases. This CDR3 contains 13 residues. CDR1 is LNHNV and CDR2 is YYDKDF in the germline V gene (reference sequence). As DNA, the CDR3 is TGTGCCACCAGCAGAGTAGGAGACAGGTATCTTCAAGTC. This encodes CATSRVGDRYLQV.

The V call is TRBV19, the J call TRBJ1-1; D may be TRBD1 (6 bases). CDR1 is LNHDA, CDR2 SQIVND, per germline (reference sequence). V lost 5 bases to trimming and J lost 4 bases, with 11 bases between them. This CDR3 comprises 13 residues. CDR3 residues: CASSVARGTEAFF. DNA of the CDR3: TGTGCCAGTAGTGTCGCCAGGGGCACTGAAGCTTTCTTT. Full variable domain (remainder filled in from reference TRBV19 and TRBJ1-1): DGGITQSPKYLFRKEGQNVTLSCEQNLNHDAMYWYRQDPGQGLRLIYYSQIVNDFQKGDIAEGYSVSREKKESFPLTVTSAQKNPTAFYLCASSVARGTEAFFGQGTRLTVV.

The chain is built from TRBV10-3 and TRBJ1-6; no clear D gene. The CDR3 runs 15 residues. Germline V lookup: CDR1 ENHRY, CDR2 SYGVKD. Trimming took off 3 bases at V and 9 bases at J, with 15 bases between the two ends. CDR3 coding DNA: TGTGCCATCAGTGACGTTAACCGAGCCCTTTCACCCCTCCACTTT. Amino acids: CAISDVNRALSPLHF.

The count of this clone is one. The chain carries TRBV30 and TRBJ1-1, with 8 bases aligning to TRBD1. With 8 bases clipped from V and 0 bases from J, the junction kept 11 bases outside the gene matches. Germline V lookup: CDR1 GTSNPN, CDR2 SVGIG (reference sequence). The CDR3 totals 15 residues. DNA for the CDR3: TGTGCCGGAGGACAGGGTGGGTTCATGAACACTGAAGCTTTCTTT. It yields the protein CAGGQGGFMNTEAFF.

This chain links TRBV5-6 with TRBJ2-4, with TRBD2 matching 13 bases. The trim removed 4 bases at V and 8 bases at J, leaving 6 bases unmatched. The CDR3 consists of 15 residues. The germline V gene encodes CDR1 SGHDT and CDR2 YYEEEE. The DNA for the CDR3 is TGTGCCAGCAGCGCACTAGCGGGAGGGGGAGACATTCAGTACTTC. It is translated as CASSALAGGGDIQYF.

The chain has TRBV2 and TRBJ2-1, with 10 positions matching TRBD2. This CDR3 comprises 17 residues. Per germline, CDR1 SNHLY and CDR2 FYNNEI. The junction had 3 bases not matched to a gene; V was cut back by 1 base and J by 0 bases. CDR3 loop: CASSEGRLAGSYNEQFF. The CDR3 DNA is TGTGCCAGCAGTGAAGGACGACTAGCGGGCTCCTACAATGAGCAGTTCTTC. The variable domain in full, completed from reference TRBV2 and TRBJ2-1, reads EPEVTQTPSHQVTQMGQEVILRCVPISNHLYFYWYRQILGQKVEFLVSFYNNEISEKSEIFDDQFSVERPDGSNFTLKIRSTKLEDSAMYFCASSEGRLAGSYNEQFFGPGTRLTVL.